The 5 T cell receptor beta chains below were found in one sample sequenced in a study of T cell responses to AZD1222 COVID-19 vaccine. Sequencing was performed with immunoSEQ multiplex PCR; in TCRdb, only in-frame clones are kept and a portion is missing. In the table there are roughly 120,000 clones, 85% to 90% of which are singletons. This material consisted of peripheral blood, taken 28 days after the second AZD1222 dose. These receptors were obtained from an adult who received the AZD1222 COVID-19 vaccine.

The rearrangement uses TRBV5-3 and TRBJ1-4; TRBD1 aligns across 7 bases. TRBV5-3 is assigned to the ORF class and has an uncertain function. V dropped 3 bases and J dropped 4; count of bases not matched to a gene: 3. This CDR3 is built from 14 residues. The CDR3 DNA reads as TGTGCCAGAAGCTACAGGGGCGGTAATGAAAAACTGTTTTTT. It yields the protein CARSYRGGNEKLFF.

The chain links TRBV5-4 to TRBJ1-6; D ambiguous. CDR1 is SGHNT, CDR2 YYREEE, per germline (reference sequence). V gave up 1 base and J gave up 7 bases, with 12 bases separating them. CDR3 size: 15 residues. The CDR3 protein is CASSLFRPTNSPLHF. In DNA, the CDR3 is TGTGCCAGCAGCTTGTTTAGGCCCACGAATTCACCCCTCCACTTT.

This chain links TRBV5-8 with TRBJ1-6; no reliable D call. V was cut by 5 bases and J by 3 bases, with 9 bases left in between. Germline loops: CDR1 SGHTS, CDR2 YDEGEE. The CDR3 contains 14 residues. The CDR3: CASSQTNYNSPLHF. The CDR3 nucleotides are TGTGCCAGCAGTCAGACAAACTATAATTCACCCCTCCACTTT.

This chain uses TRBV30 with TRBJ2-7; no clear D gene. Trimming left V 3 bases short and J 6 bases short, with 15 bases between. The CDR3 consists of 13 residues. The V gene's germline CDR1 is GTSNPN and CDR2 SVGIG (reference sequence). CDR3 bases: TGTGCCTGGAGGCACCCATCTAGGGCCGAGCAGTACTTC. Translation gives CAWRHPSRAEQYF.

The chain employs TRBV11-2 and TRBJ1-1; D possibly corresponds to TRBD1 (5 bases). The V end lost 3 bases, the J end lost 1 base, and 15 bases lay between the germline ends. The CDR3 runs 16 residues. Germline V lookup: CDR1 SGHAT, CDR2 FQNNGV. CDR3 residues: CASSFEGTWANTEAFF. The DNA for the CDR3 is TGTGCCAGCAGCTTCGAAGGGACTTGGGCGAACACTGAAGCTTTCTTT.